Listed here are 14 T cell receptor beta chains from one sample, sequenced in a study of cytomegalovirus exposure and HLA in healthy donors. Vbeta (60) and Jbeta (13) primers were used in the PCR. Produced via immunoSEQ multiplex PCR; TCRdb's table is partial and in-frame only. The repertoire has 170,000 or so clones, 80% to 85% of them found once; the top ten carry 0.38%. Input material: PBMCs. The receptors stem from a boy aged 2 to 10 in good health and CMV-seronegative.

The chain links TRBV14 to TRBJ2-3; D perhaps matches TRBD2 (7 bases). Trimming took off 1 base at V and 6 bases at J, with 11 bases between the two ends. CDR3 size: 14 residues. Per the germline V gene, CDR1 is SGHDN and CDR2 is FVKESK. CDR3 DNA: TGTGCCAGCAGCCAAGTCGGGGGGCTGGATACGCAGTATTTT. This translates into CASSQVGGLDTQYF.

CDR3 in amino acids: CASRPPGGMNTEAFF. For the CDR3, the DNA is TGTGCCAGCAGGCCGCCAGGGGGCATGAACACTGAAGCTTTCTTT. This chain links TRBV28 with TRBJ1-1; 8 nucleotides align to TRBD1. After removal of 6 bases from V and 0 bases from J, the junction contained 6 bases not matched to a gene. Germline CDR1 reads MDHEN; CDR2 reads SYDVKM. This CDR3 is 15 amino acids long.

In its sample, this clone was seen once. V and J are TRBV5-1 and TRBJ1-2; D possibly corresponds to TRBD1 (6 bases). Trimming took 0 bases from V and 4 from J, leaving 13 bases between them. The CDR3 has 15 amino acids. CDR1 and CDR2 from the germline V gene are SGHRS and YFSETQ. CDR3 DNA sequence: TGCGCCAGCAGCTTGGCACAGGGAAGGGCCTATGGCTACACCTTC. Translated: CASSLAQGRAYGYTF. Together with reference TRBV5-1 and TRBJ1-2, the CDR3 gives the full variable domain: KAGVTQTPRYLIKTRGQQVTLSCSPISGHRSVSWYQQTPGQGLQFLFEYFSETQRNKGNFPGRFSGRQFSNSRSEMNVSTLELGDSALYLCASSLAQGRAYGYTFGSGTRLTVV.

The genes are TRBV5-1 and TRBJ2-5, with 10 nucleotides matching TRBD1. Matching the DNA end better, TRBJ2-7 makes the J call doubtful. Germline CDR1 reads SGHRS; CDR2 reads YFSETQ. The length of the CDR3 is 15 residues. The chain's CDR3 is CASSSLRQGAGEQYF. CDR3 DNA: TGCGCCAGCAGCTCCCTAAGACAGGGGGCGGGCGAGCAGTACTTC.

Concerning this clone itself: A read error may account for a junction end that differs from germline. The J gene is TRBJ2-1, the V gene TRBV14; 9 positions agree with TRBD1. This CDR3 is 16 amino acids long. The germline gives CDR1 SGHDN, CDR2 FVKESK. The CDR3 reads CASRQGSTGGYNEQFF. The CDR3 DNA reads TGTGCCAGCAGGCAAGGGTCGACAGGGGGATACAATGAGCAGTTCTTC.

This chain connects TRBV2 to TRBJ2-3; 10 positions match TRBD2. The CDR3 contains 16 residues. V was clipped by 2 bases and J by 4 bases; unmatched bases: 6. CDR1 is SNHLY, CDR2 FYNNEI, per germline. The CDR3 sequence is CASSELASGSSDTQYF. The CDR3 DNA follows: TGTGCCAGCAGTGAACTCGCTAGCGGGAGCTCAGATACGCAGTATTTT.

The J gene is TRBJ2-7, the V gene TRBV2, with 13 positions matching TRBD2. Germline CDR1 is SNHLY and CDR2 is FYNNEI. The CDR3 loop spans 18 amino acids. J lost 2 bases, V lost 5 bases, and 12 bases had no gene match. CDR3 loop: CASSFLLAGGSAPYEQYF. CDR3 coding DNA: TGTGCCAGCAGTTTTTTACTAGCGGGAGGGTCCGCCCCCTACGAGCAGTACTTC. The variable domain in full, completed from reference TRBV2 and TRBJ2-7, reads EPEVTQTPSHQVTQMGQEVILRCVPISNHLYFYWYRQILGQKVEFLVSFYNNEISEKSEIFDDQFSVERPDGSNFTLKIRSTKLEDSAMYFCASSFLLAGGSAPYEQYFGPGTRLTVT.

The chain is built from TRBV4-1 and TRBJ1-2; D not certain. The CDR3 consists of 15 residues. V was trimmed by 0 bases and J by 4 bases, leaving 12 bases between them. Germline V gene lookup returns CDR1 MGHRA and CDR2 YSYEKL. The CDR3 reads CASSQDILESYGYTF. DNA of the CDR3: TGCGCCAGCAGCCAAGATATATTGGAGAGCTATGGCTACACCTTC.

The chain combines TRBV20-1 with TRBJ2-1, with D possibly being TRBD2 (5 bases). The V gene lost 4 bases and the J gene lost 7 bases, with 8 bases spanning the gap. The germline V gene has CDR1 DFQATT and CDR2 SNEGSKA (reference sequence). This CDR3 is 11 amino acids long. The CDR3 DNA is TGCAGTGCTAAACTAGAGAATGAGCAGTTCTTC. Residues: CSAKLENEQFF.

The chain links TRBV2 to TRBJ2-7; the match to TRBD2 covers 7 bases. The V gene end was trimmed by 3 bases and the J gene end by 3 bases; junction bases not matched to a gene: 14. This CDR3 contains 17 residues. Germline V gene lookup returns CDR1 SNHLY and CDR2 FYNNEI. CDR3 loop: CASSDRGERSGFYEQYF. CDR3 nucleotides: TGTGCCAGCAGTGATCGGGGGGAGAGAAGTGGTTTCTACGAGCAGTACTTC.

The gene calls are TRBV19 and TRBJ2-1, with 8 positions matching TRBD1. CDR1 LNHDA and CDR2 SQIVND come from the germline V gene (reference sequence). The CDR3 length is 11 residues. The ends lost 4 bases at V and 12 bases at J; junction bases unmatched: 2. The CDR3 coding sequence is TGTGCCAGTAGTACAGGGACAGGGCAGTTCTTC. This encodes CASSTGTGQFF. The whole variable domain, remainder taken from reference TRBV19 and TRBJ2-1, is DGGITQSPKYLFRKEGQNVTLSCEQNLNHDAMYWYRQDPGQGLRLIYYSQIVNDFQKGDIAEGYSVSREKKESFPLTVTSAQKNPTAFYLCASSTGTGQFFGPGTRLTVL.

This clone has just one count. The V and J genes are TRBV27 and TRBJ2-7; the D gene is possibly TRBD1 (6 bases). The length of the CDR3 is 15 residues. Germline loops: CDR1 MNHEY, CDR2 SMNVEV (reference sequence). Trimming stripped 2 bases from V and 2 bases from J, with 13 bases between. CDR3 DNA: TGTGCCAGCAGTTTAAACACAGGGAAAACCTACGAGCAGTACTTC. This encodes CASSLNTGKTYEQYF.

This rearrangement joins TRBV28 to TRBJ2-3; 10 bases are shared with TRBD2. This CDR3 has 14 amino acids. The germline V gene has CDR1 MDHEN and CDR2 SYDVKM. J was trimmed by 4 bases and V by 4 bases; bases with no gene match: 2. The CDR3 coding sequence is TGTGCCAGCAGTTCAGCGGGAGGGCCAGATACGCAGTATTTT. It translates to CASSSAGGPDTQYF.

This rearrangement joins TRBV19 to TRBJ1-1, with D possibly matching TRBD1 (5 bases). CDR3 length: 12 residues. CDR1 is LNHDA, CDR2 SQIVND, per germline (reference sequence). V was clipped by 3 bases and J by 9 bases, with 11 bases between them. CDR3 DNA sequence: TGTGCCAGTAGTATCCTCCAGGGCCAAGCTTTCTTT. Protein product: CASSILQGQAFF.